The subject of this entry is one T cell receptor beta chain. This clonotype appeared many times. The antigen it recognizes is unknown. Base qualities are not at hand, and no much larger clone is one base apart. Amplification of TCR beta CDR3 regions was carried out from RNA transcripts. For the first round of RT-PCR on the TCR CDR3, the HTBI primer set was used together with the Qiagen OneStep RT-PCR kit. A second multiplex PCR round built the libraries, followed by size selection and purification. The libraries were sequenced on an Illumina HiSeq2000 using paired-end 100 bp reads. Under the source paper's analysis protocol: SOAPnuke was used to process the raw data, removing reads that contained adapters or uncalled bases, had a mean Phred below 15, or lacked an exact match to the constant primer or identifier. COPE v1.2.5 was used to merge the high-quality paired reads, and each unique nucleotide sequence was defined as a clonotype. MiTCR v1.1 was used to align the clonotypes against IMGT TRBV, TRBD and TRBJ reference segments. The analysis included only V-J combinations with a frequency above 0.0001, which together covered around 99% of the repertoires. A TCS score was defined as the ratio between F50 (clonal expansion) and ExV (chaos), using BLOSUM62-based TCRdist between CDR3 peptides within each V-J. Welch's t-statistics and random forest reduced some 510 V-J features to fewer than 15, which were used in a naive Bayes classifier (R e1071). TCRdb passed the public sequencing reads through fastp at Q25 and MiXCR, retaining productive beta sequences. Identical CDR3 protein sequences are pooled into one entry, listed with their most common genes and DNA. For this entry, the V and J calls and clone size follow TCRdb and not the study's own pipeline. This sample has fewer than 350,000 distinct CDR3 sequences in its table, and approximately 13% of those were observed once. The leading ten clones occupy around 8% of the sample.

The record originates from a study of T cells in Graves' hyperthyroidism and ophthalmopathy (dated by TCRdb to between 2018 and 2021). Background on the whole study: Peripheral blood was collected at initial diagnosis, before any treatment. The paper describes TCR Vbeta CDR3 sequencing of about 140 peripheral blood samples, made up of roughly 45 ophthalmopathy patients, some 76 hyperthyroidism patients and 17 progressor patients. The roughly 100 discovery patients were randomly divided into training and test sets at a 7:3 ratio. In roughly six Graves' hyperthyroidism patients, the study also compared T-cell repertoires from thyroid tissue with T-cell repertoires from blood. TCR V-J signatures able to tell the groups apart were searched for in a discovery cohort of 90 to 100 patients, of whom fewer than 45 had Graves' ophthalmopathy and roughly 58 had stable Graves' hyperthyroidism. Following sampling, methimazole starting at 30 mg daily was given to hyperthyroidism patients, and high-dose intravenous methylprednisolone was given to ophthalmopathy patients. Prospective prediction of ophthalmopathy was tested in an independent validation cohort consisting of 18 to 20 hyperthyroidism patients and approximately 16 patients who later progressed to ophthalmopathy. What the authors observed across the whole study: Most expanded thyroid clonotypes (frequency above 0.001) were also found in blood, which suggests that blood repertoires may mirror thyroid immune responses. In validation, the model predicted progression to ophthalmopathy a median of about 6.8 months before onset, with about 71% sensitivity and almost 75% specificity. In cross-validation, a model built on a 13 V-J signature told ophthalmopathy apart from stable hyperthyroidism with under 90% sensitivity and 81% to 82% specificity, and in testing the same model reached 80%/75%. Sample size was not statistically predetermined, and blinding of investigators to group allocation was not performed.

A patient counted as having stable Graves' hyperthyroidism if no progression to ophthalmopathy occurred over 18 months of follow-up. Hyperthyroidism patients were newly diagnosed, had a disease duration of under 2 months, and were aged 18 to 65 years. Exclusion was applied to patients with uncontrolled infections, other autoimmune diseases, pregnancy or lactation. Clinical symptoms, serum thyroxine and TRAb, thyroid ultrasound, and orbital computed tomography formed the basis for the diagnoses. Ficoll-Paque density gradient centrifugation was used to isolate PBMCs from around 10 ml of fresh peripheral blood. Total RNA was extracted using Trizol reagent, and RNA quality was assessed on an Agilent 2100 Bioanalyzer. From the cysteine through the phenylalanine, the CDR3 covers 14 amino acids. The CDR3 DNA has 42 bases and is translated from base 1. Clipping removes 2 bases from V and 3 bases from J, with 3 as the unmatched junction base count. The germline V gene encodes CDR1 MNHEY and CDR2 SVGAGI.

The receptor was derived from a woman in her thirties or forties with Graves' hyperthyroidism. The rearrangement joined TRBV6-5 to TRBJ2-7; TRBD2 lines up with 8 middle nucleotides. The sample consisted of blood. The CDR3 reads CASSYERGGYEQYF. In nucleotide form, the sequence is TGTGCCAGCAGTTACGAACGGGGGGGCTACGAGCAGTACTTC.